The 15 T cell receptor beta chains reported below all come from one sample, sequenced in a study of blood T cell repertoires in COVID-19. TCRdb's table, derived via immunoSEQ multiplex PCR, lists solely in-frame clones and lacks some. The sample consists of 200,000 to 300,000 clones, 86% of them appearing once. Source material: PBMCs or T cells enriched from blood (not recorded which). The origin of the receptors is a woman aged 45-65 years who had recovered from COVID-19.

This chain uses TRBV28 with TRBJ1-2, with D perhaps matching TRBD1 (6 bases). Trimming cost V 1 base and J 8 bases, with 17 bases left between them. There are 15 residues in the CDR3. Germline V gene lookup returns CDR1 MDHEN and CDR2 SYDVKM. CDR3 in amino acids: CASSLSPAQGLGYTF. As DNA, the CDR3 is TGTGCCAGCAGTTTATCTCCCGCCCAGGGGCTGGGCTACACCTTC.

The chain recombines TRBV27 with TRBJ2-1, with 8 bases aligning to TRBD2. The junction had 9 bases not matched to a gene; V was cut back by 6 bases and J by 8 bases. CDR3 length equals 14 residues. Germline V CDR1 and CDR2: MNHEY, SMNVEV (reference sequence). Here the CDR3 DNA reads TGTGCCAGCAGATCTGGACTAGCTATCGATGAGCAGTTCTTC. Translated, it gives CASRSGLAIDEQFF.

This clone occurred a few times. This chain joins TRBV11-2 and TRBJ2-7; 9 bases are shared with TRBD1. The CDR3 contains 14 residues. CDR1 is SGHAT, CDR2 FQNNGV, per germline. The V and J ends lost 5 bases and 2 bases, in that order; junction bases with no gene match: 4. DNA for the CDR3: TGTGCCAGCAGCCCCCGGACAGGGGCCTACGAGCAGTACTTC. This codes for CASSPRTGAYEQYF.

This sequence joins TRBV7-6 and TRBJ2-7; 7 bases align to TRBD1. CDR1 SGHVS and CDR2 FNYEAQ come from the germline V gene. The V and J ends lost 5 bases and 2 bases, in that order; junction bases with no gene match: 9. CDR3 length equals 15 residues. The CDR3 nucleotides are TGTGCCAGCAGCCGCGGACAGGTACCTCCCTACGAGCAGTACTTC. This encodes CASSRGQVPPYEQYF.

This clone was recorded only once. This chain joins TRBV4-3 and TRBJ2-7, with TRBD2 matching 8 bases. Per germline, CDR1 LGHNA and CDR2 YSLEER. With V trimmed by 1 base and J by 4 bases, 3 bases remained unmatched. The CDR3 consists of 14 residues. The CDR3 sequence: CASSQVTSGYEQYF. CDR3 nucleotide sequence: TGCGCCAGCAGCCAAGTTACTAGCGGATACGAGCAGTACTTC.

This rearrangement joins TRBV7-8 to TRBJ2-7, with 8 bases identical to TRBD2. Losses at the gene ends were 5 bases for V and 6 bases for J; bases not matched to a gene: 6. CDR3 length: 13 residues. Germline loops: CDR1 SGHVS, CDR2 FQNEAQ. The CDR3 DNA sequence: TGTGCCAGCAGCGAGAGACTAGCGCGCGAGCAGTACTTC. Residues: CASSERLAREQYF.

CDR3 sequence reads: CASSHAGLRQETQYF. The DNA of the CDR3 is TGTGCCAGCAGTCATGCGGGACTTCGACAAGAGACCCAGTACTTC. The chain links TRBV7-6 to TRBJ2-5, with a tentative D call TRBD2 (6 bases). Germline loops: CDR1 SGHVS, CDR2 FNYEAQ. The germline V and J ends were trimmed by 6 bases and 2 bases, with 16 bases remaining between them. The CDR3 runs to 15 residues.

The chain is built from TRBV19 and TRBJ2-7; TRBD2 might be the D (6 bases). Germline V gene lookup returns CDR1 LNHDA and CDR2 SQIVND (reference sequence). Trimming removed 7 bases at V and 5 bases at J, with 18 bases between. The CDR3 runs to 14 residues. The chain's CDR3 is CASNLEGGDDEQYF. As DNA, the CDR3 is TGTGCCAGTAACCTGGAGGGCGGGGATGACGAGCAGTACTTC.

The CDR3 spells CASRPQASGANVLTF. In DNA form, the CDR3 reads TGTGCCAGCAGACCCCAGGCCTCTGGGGCCAACGTCCTGACTTTC. The chain has TRBV6-5 and TRBJ2-6; D not certain. CDR1 MNHEY and CDR2 SVGAGI come from the germline V gene. The CDR3 is made up of 15 amino acids. Trimming cost V 6 bases and J 0 bases, with 9 bases left between them.

V usage is TRBV3-1 (or the pseudogene TRBV3-2) and J usage is TRBJ1-3; maybe TRBD1 (6 bases). Per germline, CDR1 LGHDT and CDR2 YNNKEL (reference sequence). Trimming left V 4 bases short and J 0 bases short, with 19 bases between. This CDR3 comprises 18 residues. This CDR3 reads CASSPRPGAEISGNTIYF. The CDR3 DNA is TGTGCCAGCAGCCCCCGCCCAGGGGCCGAAATCTCTGGAAACACCATATATTTT.

This sequence joins TRBV7-2 and TRBJ1-3; TRBD1 matches 9 bases. Germline loops: CDR1 SGHTA, CDR2 FQGNSA. This CDR3 spans 15 amino acids. The trim removed 1 base at V and 2 bases at J, leaving 0 bases unmatched. For the CDR3, the DNA is TGTGCCAGCAGCTTAGGGACAGGGGCTGGAAACACCATATATTTT. As protein: CASSLGTGAGNTIYF.

About this clone: The same CDR3 arises from other DNA sequences in this sample as well. The chain carries TRBV20-1 and TRBJ1-2; 9 positions match TRBD1. In germline, CDR1 is DFQATT, CDR2 SNEGSKA (reference sequence). V lost 3 bases to trimming and J lost 2 bases; unmatched junction nucleotides: 4. The CDR3 consists of 14 residues. The CDR3 nucleotides read TGCAGTGCTAGTGGACAGGGGACAAACTATGGCTACACCTTC. It is translated as CSASGQGTNYGYTF.

The J gene is TRBJ1-3, the V gene TRBV30, with D possibly being TRBD1 (5 bases). The V end was cut by 5 bases, the J end by 4 bases, with 15 bases between. The germline V gene encodes CDR1 GTSNPN and CDR2 SVGIG (reference sequence). The CDR3 is 14 residues long. The CDR3 bases are TGTGCCTGGTGCCTTGGGGGGGAAGGAAACACCATATATTTT. Its protein is CAWCLGGEGNTIYF.

This clone is medium-sized (0.01 to 0.1%) within its sample. The CDR3 loop is CASSEEVGGNTEAFF. The CDR3 DNA follows: TGTGCCAGCAGTGAAGAGGTAGGGGGGAACACTGAAGCTTTCTTT. This chain joins TRBV6-1 and TRBJ1-1; D is possibly TRBD1 (6 bases). This CDR3 spans 15 amino acids. CDR1 and CDR2 from the germline V gene are MNHNS and SASEGT. V was cut by 1 base and J by 1 base, with 10 bases left in between.

V is TRBV5-1 and J is TRBJ2-2; 8 nucleotides line up with TRBD2. CDR3 length equals 17 residues. Germline loops: CDR1 SGHRS, CDR2 YFSETQ. Trimming removed 3 bases from V and 5 bases from J; junction bases left unmatched: 12. CDR3 DNA sequence: TGCGCCAGCAGCTCGGCGGGAGGAGCGGGACTAACCGGGGAGCTGTTTTTT. It translates to CASSSAGGAGLTGELFF.